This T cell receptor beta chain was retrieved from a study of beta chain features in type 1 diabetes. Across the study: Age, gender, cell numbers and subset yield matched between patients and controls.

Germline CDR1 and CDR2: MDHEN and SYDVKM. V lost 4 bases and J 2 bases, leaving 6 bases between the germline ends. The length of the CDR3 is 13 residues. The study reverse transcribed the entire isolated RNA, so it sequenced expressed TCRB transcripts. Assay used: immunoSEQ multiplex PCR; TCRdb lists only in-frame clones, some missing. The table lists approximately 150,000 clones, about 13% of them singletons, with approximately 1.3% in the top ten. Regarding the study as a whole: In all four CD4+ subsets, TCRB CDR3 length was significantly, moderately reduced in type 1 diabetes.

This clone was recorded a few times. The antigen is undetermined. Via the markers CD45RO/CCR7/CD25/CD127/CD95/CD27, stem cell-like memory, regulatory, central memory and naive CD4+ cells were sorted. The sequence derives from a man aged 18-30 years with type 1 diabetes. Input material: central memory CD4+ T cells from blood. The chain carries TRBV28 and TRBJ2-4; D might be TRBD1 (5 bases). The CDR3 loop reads CASSSGSKNIQYF. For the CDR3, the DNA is TGTGCCAGCAGTTCAGGGTCCAAAAACATTCAGTACTTC.